The rows below give T cell receptor beta chains drawn from one sample of a study of radiation and T cells in renal cell carcinoma. Here immunoSEQ multiplex PCR was the method, and the copy in TCRdb shows in-frame clones only, minus some. Here the sample spans approximately 85,000 clones, 70% to 90% being singletons. The specimen comprised blood, sampled from a patient whose treatment included radiotherapy and nephrectomy. Source of these receptors: an older woman with renal cell carcinoma. CDR3s include the opening cysteine and the closing phenylalanine or tryptophan. A D gene is named only where the DNA matches it firmly. Expanded clones are given a class, and other clones once, few, many or no size at all.

d_call,v_call,clone_size,j_call,cdr3_aa,cdr3_nt
.,TRBV30,.,TRBJ2-5,CAWSVKGLTETQYF,TGTGCCTGGAGTGTAAAGGGACTCACAGAGACCCAGTACTTC
TRBD1,TRBV13,.,TRBJ2-7,CASSLVGTGVIEQYF,TGTGCCAGCAGCTTAGTGGGGACAGGGGTCATCGAGCAGTACTTC
.,TRBV11-2,.,TRBJ1-3,CASSLAGLSGNTIYF,TGTGCCAGCAGCTTAGCTGGTCTCTCTGGAAACACCATATATTTT
.,TRBV27,.,TRBJ2-2,CASRNWGIDTGELFF,TGTGCCAGCAGGAATTGGGGAATTGACACCGGGGAGCTGTTTTTT
TRBD1,TRBV10-3,.,TRBJ2-5,CAISETGGGETQYF,TGTGCCATCAGTGAGACAGGGGGCGGGGAGACCCAGTACTTC
TRBD1,TRBV30,.,TRBJ2-2,CAWSWDRGSTGELFF,TGTGCCTGGAGTTGGGACAGGGGAAGCACCGGGGAGCTGTTTTTT
TRBD1,TRBV29-1,.,TRBJ2-7,CSVVARQGVSYEQYF,TGCAGCGTTGTTGCGAGGCAGGGGGTATCCTACGAGCAGTACTTC
.,TRBV11-3,.,TRBJ2-3,CASSSRGAGTDTQYF,TGTGCCAGCAGCTCAAGAGGTGCCGGGACAGATACGCAGTATTTT
TRBD1,TRBV19,.,TRBJ1-1,CASLPSTGGYTEAFF,TGTGCCAGCCTTCCTTCGACAGGGGGGTACACTGAAGCTTTCTTT
.,TRBV4-3,.,TRBJ1-2,CASSRSALQVNYGYTF,TGCGCCAGCAGCCGGTCGGCCCTCCAGGTTAACTATGGCTACACCTTC
.,TRBV7-9,.,TRBJ2-5,CASSQEVPETQYF,TGTGCCAGCAGCCAGGAGGTTCCGGAGACCCAGTACTTC
.,TRBV30,.,TRBJ2-2,CAWMGSGITGELFF,TGTGCCTGGATGGGATCAGGGATCACCGGGGAGCTGTTTTTT
TRBD1,TRBV6-5,.,TRBJ2-7,CASSTGGTGLTEQYF,TGTGCCAGCAGTACTGGAGGGACAGGTCTTACCGAGCAGTACTTC
.,TRBV19,.,TRBJ1-1,CASTKFGGTEAFF,TGTGCCAGTACCAAATTCGGGGGTACTGAAGCTTTCTTT
TRBD2,TRBV7-2,once,TRBJ2-3,CASSGGVTDTQYF,TGTGCCAGTAGCGGGGGGGTCACAGATACGCAGTATTTT
.,TRBV28,.,TRBJ1-2,CASSKDYGYTF,TGTGCCAGCAGTAAAGACTATGGCTACACCTTC
TRBD2,TRBV27,.,TRBJ2-5,CASSLSVLGRGGQETQYF,TGTGCCAGCAGTTTATCGGTACTGGGGCGGGGGGGCCAGGAGACCCAGTACTTC
.,TRBV30,.,TRBJ1-4,CAWTRGVGNEKLFF,TGTGCCTGGACCAGGGGCGTAGGTAATGAAAAACTGTTTTTT
.,TRBV7-2,.,TRBJ2-1,CASSLPTDGGRNNEQFF,TGTGCCAGCAGCTTACCAACAGATGGGGGGCGGAACAATGAGCAGTTCTTC
.,TRBV7-8,.,TRBJ1-1,CASSYDTEAFF,TGTGCCAGCAGCTACGACACTGAAGCTTTCTTT
.,TRBV5-1,.,TRBJ2-1,CASSLGGAHGDEQFF,TGCGCCAGCAGCTTGGGGGGGGCGCATGGGGATGAGCAGTTCTTC
TRBD1,TRBV6-6,.,TRBJ1-5,CASSMTGGSGNQPQHF,TGTGCCAGCAGCATGACAGGGGGCTCTGGTAATCAGCCCCAGCATTTT
TRBD1,TRBV18,.,TRBJ1-1,CASSLDRGTEAFF,TGTGCCAGCTCACTCGACAGGGGCACTGAAGCTTTCTTT
.,TRBV9,.,TRBJ2-3,CASSVEEGRTDTQYF,TGTGCCAGCAGCGTAGAAGAGGGGCGCACAGATACGCAGTATTTT
.,TRBV29-1,.,TRBJ2-7,CSVSRTGPEQYF,TGCAGCGTCTCCCGTACAGGGCCCGAGCAGTACTTC
TRBD2,TRBV6-6,.,TRBJ2-3,CASSPTSGGIVNTQYF,TGTGCCAGCAGCCCTACTAGCGGGGGGATCGTAAATACGCAGTATTTT
TRBD2,TRBV19,.,TRBJ2-5,CASSIGGTSGQETQYF,TGTGCCAGTAGTATAGGAGGGACTAGCGGACAAGAGACCCAGTACTTC
.,TRBV5-4,.,TRBJ2-7,CASSSGNSYEQYF,TGTGCCAGCAGCTCCGGGAACTCCTACGAGCAGTACTTC
.,TRBV4-2,.,TRBJ1-5,CASGGSGGSNQPQHF,TGTGCCAGTGGGGGTTCGGGGGGTAGCAATCAGCCCCAGCATTTT
.,TRBV5-4,.,TRBJ1-1,CASSLNRGKSTEAFF,TGTGCCAGCAGCTTGAATCGCGGGAAGAGCACTGAAGCTTTCTTT
.,TRBV30,.,TRBJ2-3,CAWSQATTDTQYF,TGTGCCTGGAGTCAAGCTACCACAGATACGCAGTATTTT
TRBD1,TRBV7-9,few,TRBJ1-5,CASSLASGTGGTEPQHF,TGTGCCAGCAGCTTAGCCTCCGGGACAGGGGGCACGGAGCCCCAGCATTTT
.,TRBV19,.,TRBJ1-3,CASSQGEDSGNTIYF,TGTGCCAGTAGTCAAGGGGAGGACTCTGGAAACACCATATATTTT
TRBD1,TRBV30,.,TRBJ2-7,CAWSVGRGQHEQYF,TGTGCCTGGAGTGTAGGCAGGGGGCAACACGAGCAGTACTTC
.,TRBV14,once,TRBJ2-2,CASSPRGTVTSGELFF,TGTGCCAGCAGCCCGCGGGGTACCGTAACTTCCGGGGAGCTGTTTTTT
TRBD1,TRBV6-1,.,TRBJ1-3,CASSETGQGAGGNTIYF,TGTGCCAGCAGTGAGACCGGACAGGGGGCTGGTGGAAACACCATATATTTT
TRBD2,TRBV15,.,TRBJ2-3,CATSRERGLAGTDTQYF,TGTGCCACCAGCAGAGAGAGAGGACTAGCGGGAACAGATACGCAGTATTTT
.,TRBV5-8,.,TRBJ2-7,CASGASFLSYEQYF,TGTGCCAGCGGGGCCAGCTTTCTCTCCTACGAGCAGTACTTC
.,TRBV27,.,TRBJ2-1,CASSLKRSGYNEQFF,TGTGCCAGCAGTTTAAAAAGGAGCGGATACAATGAGCAGTTCTTC
.,TRBV11-2,once,TRBJ1-2,CASSTVRYGYTF,TGTGCCAGCAGCACCGTTAGATATGGCTACACCTTC
.,TRBV7-9,once,TRBJ1-2,CASSVGRQGHGYTF,TGTGCCAGCAGCGTAGGGAGGCAGGGTCATGGCTACACCTTC
.,TRBV29-1,once,TRBJ2-2,CSVSRGVTGELFF,TGCAGCGTAAGCAGGGGCGTCACCGGGGAGCTGTTTTTT
.,TRBV30,.,TRBJ2-1,CAWTRTLDEQFF,TGTGCCTGGACCAGGACACTGGATGAGCAGTTCTTC
TRBD1,TRBV4-2,.,TRBJ1-3,CASSQSQGVGNTIYF,TGTGCCAGCAGCCAGTCTCAGGGGGTTGGAAACACCATATATTTT
.,TRBV4-2,.,TRBJ2-1,CASSQDPNTLNNEQFF,TGTGCCAGCAGCCAAGATCCGAACACTCTCAACAATGAGCAGTTCTTC
.,TRBV5-4,.,TRBJ1-1,CASSLARGAYTEAFF,TGTGCCAGCAGCTTGGCCCGGGGGGCATACACTGAAGCTTTCTTT
TRBD1,TRBV7-7,.,TRBJ2-1,CASSLRQGNYNEQFF,TGTGCTAGCAGCTTAAGACAGGGGAACTACAATGAGCAGTTCTTC
TRBD1,TRBV4-3,.,TRBJ2-1,CASSQEPGQGARNEQFF,TGCGCCAGCAGCCAAGAACCGGGACAGGGGGCGAGAAATGAGCAGTTCTTC
.,TRBV5-6,.,TRBJ1-2,CASSLGGRVILGYTF,TGTGCCAGCAGCTTGGGGGGCAGGGTTATATTGGGCTACACCTTC
.,TRBV28,.,TRBJ1-2,CASSYSGIDYGYTF,TGTGCCAGCAGTTATTCCGGGATCGACTATGGCTACACCTTC
TRBD1,TRBV11-2,.,TRBJ1-2,CASSLDGQGARGYTF,TGTGCCAGCAGCTTAGATGGACAGGGGGCAAGGGGCTACACCTTC
.,TRBV29-1,.,TRBJ2-1,CSVGPTSEQFF,TGCAGCGTGGGACCCACTAGTGAGCAGTTCTTC
TRBD1,TRBV19,few,TRBJ1-4,CASSKSRDSLINEKLFF,TGTGCCAGTAGTAAATCCCGGGACAGTCTTATTAATGAAAAACTGTTTTTT
TRBD1,TRBV27,.,TRBJ1-1,CASSRQGGTEAFF,TGTGCCAGCAGTAGACAGGGAGGAACTGAAGCTTTCTTT
TRBD1,TRBV19,.,TRBJ1-5,CASSQGTGANQPQHF,TGTGCCAGTAGTCAAGGGACAGGGGCGAATCAGCCCCAGCATTTT
TRBD1,TRBV5-6,.,TRBJ2-7,CASWPDRLYEQYF,TGTGCCAGCTGGCCGGACAGGCTCTACGAGCAGTACTTC
.,TRBV27,.,TRBJ2-2,CASSFSTGTYTGELFF,TGTGCCAGCAGTTTTTCTACGGGAACATACACCGGGGAGCTGTTTTTT
.,TRBV10-3,.,TRBJ1-5,CAISEGPDLAQHF,TGTGCCATCAGTGAGGGCCCGGACTTGGCCCAGCATTTT